This TCR beta chain was identified during a study of shared clonotypes between healthy human individuals. It was at deep level that the assay was run. Assay used: immunoSEQ multiplex PCR; TCRdb lists only in-frame clones, some missing. The profile shows 560,000 or so clones, about 96% of them singletons. Terminally differentiated effector memory CD45RA+ cells were left out of the naive CD8 fraction, which was CD45RO-negative and positively selected for CCR7. Overall study findings and caveats: Naive subsets generally had larger estimated richness than memory subsets.

The CDR3 consists of 10 residues. Between the trimmed V and J ends, which lost 7 bases and 5 bases, there was a span of 8 bases. Germline assignment: CDR1 GTSNPN and CDR2 SVGIG (reference sequence). The sample holds a few counts of this clone. Its cognate antigen is unknown. The specimen was naive CD8+ T cells sorted from blood. The clonotype originates from a woman in her 30s in good health. V gene TRBV30 combines with J gene TRBJ1-2; possibly TRBD1 for D (6 bases). The CDR3 loop reads CALQGYGYTF. The CDR3 region has the DNA TGTGCCTTACAGGGATATGGCTACACCTTC.